These 8 T cell receptor beta chains share one sample of origin, sequenced in a study of blood T cell repertoires in COVID-19. Assay: immunoSEQ multiplex PCR; the TCRdb copy retains only in-frame clones and omits some. The table lists around 78,000 clones, 82% of them singletons, with roughly a sixth in the top ten. The sample comprised peripheral blood. These TCRs come from a human donor in a cohort sampled during active COVID-19.

The chain is built from TRBV9 and TRBJ2-3; TRBD2 agrees at 12 bases. V gave up 3 bases and J gave up 2 bases; unmatched junction bases: 13. This CDR3 is 19 amino acids long. Germline CDR1 reads SGDLS; CDR2 reads YYNGEE. The CDR3 coding sequence is TGTGCCAGCAGCGACCCCCGGACTAGCGGGGAAGTAGTCACAGATACGCAGTATTTT. The encoded protein is CASSDPRTSGEVVTDTQYF.

The chain links TRBV3-1 (or the pseudogene TRBV3-2) to TRBJ2-7; perhaps TRBD1 as D (5 bases). V was cut by 1 base and J by 0 bases, with 7 bases left in between. The germline V gene encodes CDR1 LGHDT and CDR2 YNNKEL (reference sequence). The CDR3 length is 14 residues. CDR3 in amino acids: CASSQVRASYEQYF. CDR3 in DNA: TGTGCCAGCAGCCAAGTCAGGGCCTCCTACGAGCAGTACTTC.

About this clone itself: Other DNA sequences in this sample translate to the same CDR3. This chain links TRBV12-3 or TRBV12-4 with TRBJ1-1, with unresolved D. V dropped 1 base and J dropped 3 bases, with 6 bases sitting between them. CDR3 size: 13 residues. In DNA form, the CDR3 reads TGTGCCAGCAGTTTAGTGGGCGACACTGAAGCTTTCTTT. This sequence encodes CASSLVGDTEAFF.

The genes are TRBV20-1 and TRBJ2-3; 11 bases map to TRBD2. Trimming cost V 3 bases and J 4 bases; bases outside gene matches: 15. Per germline, CDR1 DFQATT and CDR2 SNEGSKA (reference sequence). CDR3 length equals 18 residues. Here the CDR3 reads CSASLSWTSGFMADTQYF. CDR3 coding DNA: TGCAGTGCTAGTTTATCCTGGACTAGCGGGTTTATGGCAGATACGCAGTATTTT.

This rearrangement joins TRBV10-2 to TRBJ2-7; D might be TRBD2 (6 bases). Germline loops: CDR1 WSHSY, CDR2 SAAADI. The germline V and J ends were trimmed by 11 bases and 2 bases, with 16 bases remaining between them. The CDR3 runs to 13 residues. The CDR3 region has the DNA TGCGCCGGCTCCGCGAGCGGGCCCTACGAGCAGTACTTC. It specifies CAGSASGPYEQYF.

This chain uses TRBV3-1 (or the pseudogene TRBV3-2) with TRBJ2-5; 7 positions agree with TRBD1. The junction had 3 bases not matched to a gene; V was cut back by 3 bases and J by 8 bases. The CDR3 contains 12 residues. Germline V gives CDR1 LGHDT, CDR2 YNNKEL (reference sequence). The CDR3, as DNA: TGTGCCAGCAGCCATCAGGGGGTCACCCAGTACTTC. This encodes CASSHQGVTQYF.

The chain links TRBV7-9 to TRBJ2-3, with a tentative D call TRBD1 (5 bases). V was pared by 8 bases and J by 4 bases, with 16 bases between. CDR3 length equals 14 residues. CDR1 SEHNR and CDR2 FQNEAQ come from the germline V gene (reference sequence). The DNA of the CDR3 is TGTGCCAGCGGAAAAGGGGTGGGCGCAGATACGCAGTATTTT. It specifies CASGKGVGADTQYF.

This chain uses TRBV12-2 with TRBJ1-6; the DNA was not used to check the table's D call, TRBD1. TRBV12-2 is a recognized pseudogene. The CDR3 covers 18 residues. The CDR3 here is CASRLAISTAGAHSPLHF. The CDR3 coding sequence is TGTGCAAGTCGCTTAGCCATCTCAACGGCAGGGGCACATTCACCCCTCCACTTT.